The clone carrying this TCR beta chain was seen only a few times. As yet, its antigen is unknown. Expressed TCRB transcripts were sequenced, since all the RNA that had been isolated was reverse transcribed. Data came from immunoSEQ multiplex PCR; TCRdb stores just in-frame clones and leaves some out. The sample has 300,000 to 450,000 clones; around a tenth are singletons. The source of the sample is a study of beta chain features in type 1 diabetes. In the study overall: Patients looked much like healthy donors when it came to age, gender and cell yields.

Germline assignment: CDR1 SGDLS and CDR2 YYNGEE. Trimming pared 4 bases from V and 3 bases from J, leaving 11 bases between. CDR3 length: 14 amino acids. Broader study findings: Still unanswered here is whether HLA type influences TCRB rearrangement. People with Type 1 diabetes carried modestly yet significantly shorter TCRB CDR3s in all four CD4+ subsets.

The origin of this receptor is a man aged 25-45 years with type 1 diabetes. The sequenced material came from central memory CD4+ T cells from blood. The rearrangement joins TRBV9 to TRBJ1-3, with D possibly being TRBD1 (5 bases). CDR3 protein: CASSPGGDGNTIYF. In DNA, the CDR3 is TGTGCCAGCAGCCCCGGGGGGGATGGAAACACCATATATTTT.